This T cell receptor beta chain was profiled in a study of T cells after posttransplantation cyclophosphamide. Study findings and constraints: Blood and skin or GI T cell repertoires showed limited TRB overlap.

The CDR3 totals 12 residues. Germline CDR1 KGHSH, CDR2 LQKENI. V was pared by 4 bases and J by 4 bases, with 8 bases between. Method: immunoSEQ multiplex PCR; TCRdb's copy keeps in-frame clones and lacks some. Here the sample spans tens of thousands of clones, 73% being singletons. This clone showed up just a few times. Its target is unknown. This TCR was recovered from a woman aged 55-70 years in good health, CMV-negative, and a related stem cell transplant donor. Sequences were obtained from memory CD4+ T cells sorted from PBMCs. V is TRBV18 and J is TRBJ2-7, with a possible D match to TRBD1 (6 bases). CDR3 nucleotides: TGTGCCAGCTCACTTACAGGGTACGAGCAGTACTTC. Amino acids: CASSLTGYEQYF.